This TCR beta chain was documented in a study of patients and donors after allogeneic stem cell transplantation (dated by TCRdb to 2019 to 2021). This clonotype has just a few counts. Its antigen is currently not known. Per-base quality was not reported, and no clone a single base away is much larger than it. Receptor libraries were prepared by RT-PCR. Sequenced using a NextSeq 550. TCRdb passed the public sequencing reads through fastp at Q25 and MiXCR, retaining productive beta sequences. Each CDR3 protein gets just one entry, which takes the most common genes and DNA from the rows behind it. This sample comprises under 200,000 distinct CDR3 sequences, roughly 31% of them detected only once. Of the sample, roughly 3% falls within the top ten clones. V lost 2 bases and J lost 5 bases, and the count of bases not matched to a germline gene is 7. Including cysteine and phenylalanine, the CDR3 has 15 amino acids. The kept DNA is CDR3 alone, 45 bases in frame from the first base. CDR1 SGHTS and CDR2 YDEGEE were looked up in the germline V gene.

The chain links TRBV5-8 with TRBJ2-5; the junction holds 9 bases that match TRBD1. What was sequenced was blood, either unsorted or a sorted T cell fraction (not recorded which). The clonotype was recovered from a human donor who was either an allogeneic HSCT recipient or a stem cell or donor lymphocyte infusion donor (not recorded which). It is not recorded whose cells these are; they may come from a transplant donor. The DNA reads TGTGCCAGCAGCTTTGGACAGGGGATGGCTGAGACCCAGTACTTC. It is translated as CASSFGQGMAETQYF.